This T cell receptor beta chain derives from a study of T cells expressing NK-cell markers. CDR1 and CDR2 (germline): SNHLY, FYNNEI. CDR3 length: 15 amino acids. TCRdb reprocessed the 5' RACE reads, keeping one entry per CDR3 protein, no DNA. This sample's table reports 440,000 or so distinct CDR3 sequences. The chain is built from TRBV2 and TRBJ1-4. Sequencing input: blood T cells: a sorted CD56 or NKG2C T cell subset, CD4+ or CD8+ T cells, or bulk PBMC T cells (not recorded which). This sequence was found in a woman between 18 and 69 years old in good health. The CDR3 reads CASSPNTGNNEKLFF. The variable domain in full, completed from reference TRBV2 and TRBJ1-4, reads EPEVTQTPSHQVTQMGQEVILRCVPISNHLYFYWYRQILGQKVEFLVSFYNNEISEKSEIFDDQFSVERPDGSNFTLKIRSTKLEDSAMYFCASSPNTGNNEKLFFGSGTQLSVL.